This TCR beta chain was recovered during a study of T cell responses to AZD1222 COVID-19 vaccine. Findings and caveats of the study: Baseline seropositives among AZD1222 recipients totaled only 5 to 7. There were mostly white British donors and more females than males, and clonal diversity was possibly underestimated. Spike-wide coverage was observed for vaccine-associated CD4 TCRs, with dominant responses at 160-218 and 743-854.

Pooled samples include second doses given at about 4 or 12 weeks. Produced via immunoSEQ multiplex PCR; TCRdb's table is partial and in-frame only. The sample holds about 93,000 clones, over 75% seen once. On this clone: Its antigen is as yet unknown.

The material sequenced was peripheral blood, taken 28 days after the second AZD1222 dose. The clonotype was recovered from an adult who received the AZD1222 COVID-19 vaccine.

In DNA form, the CDR3 reads TGTGCCAGCAGTTTAAAGGGTCAGCCCCAGCATTTT. Its translation is CASSLKGQPQHF. V and J are TRBV27 and TRBJ1-5, with D uncertain. V was shortened by 2 bases and J by 6 bases, with 5 bases between the two germline ends. The CDR3 spans 12 residues. Per germline, CDR1 MNHEY and CDR2 SMNVEV (reference sequence).